The 14 T cell receptor beta chains below come from one sample, sequenced in a study of T cell responses to AZD1222 COVID-19 vaccine. Generated by immunoSEQ multiplex PCR, the TCRdb table keeps only in-frame clones and is missing some. The profile covers 120,000 to 150,000 clones, with under 95% appearing a single time and about 1.9% taken by the ten largest. Here the sequenced sample was peripheral blood, taken on day 0 of AZD1222 vaccination. Receptors originate from an adult in good health.

Worth noting for this clone: Other DNA sequences in this specimen translate into the identical CDR3. The CDR3 is CASSYSPGSYEQYF. CDR3 bases: TGTGCCAGCAGTTACTCGCCAGGATCCTACGAGCAGTACTTC. This chain uses TRBV6-5 with TRBJ2-7; D uncertain. Germline loops: CDR1 MNHEY, CDR2 SVGAGI. V lost 0 bases to trimming and J lost 1 base, with 7 bases between them. The CDR3 has 14 residues.

The genes are TRBV21-1 and TRBJ1-6. TRBV21-1 counts as a pseudogene. This CDR3 spans 14 amino acids. CDR3 in amino acids: CASIRAEGISPLHF. Here the CDR3 DNA reads TGTGCCAGCATCCGGGCCGAGGGGATCTCACCCCTCCACTTT.

The chain couples TRBV2 to TRBJ2-1, with a tentative D call TRBD1 (6 bases). The germline V and J ends were trimmed by 4 bases and 10 bases, with 8 bases remaining between them. This CDR3 contains 11 residues. Germline V gene sequence: CDR1 SNHLY, CDR2 FYNNEI. Here the CDR3 DNA reads TGTGCCAGCAGTGGTCAGGGGGAGCAGTTCTTC. Its protein is CASSGQGEQFF.

The chain carries TRBV15 and TRBJ2-1; TRBD1 matches at 10 bases. The CDR3 extends over 16 amino acids. The trim removed 2 bases at V and 5 bases at J, leaving 6 bases unmatched. Germline V gene sequence: CDR1 LNHNV, CDR2 YYDKDF (reference sequence). CDR3 loop: CATSRYRQGADNEQFF. The DNA for the CDR3 is TGTGCCACCAGCAGATATAGACAGGGGGCTGACAATGAGCAGTTCTTC.

The chain uses TRBV28 and TRBJ1-2, with 10 bases aligning to TRBD1. Germline V CDR1 and CDR2: MDHEN, SYDVKM. CDR3 length: 14 residues. V lost 8 bases, J lost 5 bases, and 8 bases stayed unmatched. In nucleotides, the CDR3 is TGTGCCAGCGGAGACAGGGGGCGCTGGTATGGCTACACCTTC. Translation gives CASGDRGRWYGYTF.

This chain links TRBV2 with TRBJ2-5; D is uncertain. The CDR3 spans 13 residues. V lost 7 bases and J 5 bases, leaving 14 bases between the germline ends. CDR1 is SNHLY, CDR2 FYNNEI, per germline. CDR3 residues: CASNVRLAETQYF. Written as DNA, the CDR3 is TGTGCCAGCAACGTCCGATTGGCGGAGACCCAGTACTTC.

This sequence joins TRBV11-3 and TRBJ1-1; 8 nucleotides match TRBD1. The CDR3 runs to 12 residues. The J segment lost 11 bases and the V segment lost 2 bases, leaving 4 bases of the junction unmatched. Per the germline V gene, CDR1 is SGHNT and CDR2 is YENEEA. CDR3 sequence reads: CASSLTGQGAFF. The CDR3 nucleotides read TGTGCCAGCAGCTTAACAGGACAGGGTGCTTTCTTT.

The chain uses TRBV5-6 and TRBJ2-1; 10 nucleotides line up with TRBD2. The V and J ends lost 7 bases and 7 bases, in that order; junction bases with no gene match: 5. The CDR3 consists of 13 residues. CDR1 is SGHDT and CDR2 is YYEEEE in the germline V gene. CDR3 sequence reads: CASYWTSGNEQFF. The CDR3 DNA sequence: TGTGCCAGCTACTGGACTAGCGGAAATGAGCAGTTCTTC.

The V gene is TRBV5-1, the J gene TRBJ2-7; D may be TRBD1 (5 bases). Germline V gene data show CDR1 as SGHRS and CDR2 as YFSETQ. CDR3 size: 15 residues. V lost 2 bases and J lost 1, with 13 bases in between. CDR3 in amino acids: CASSFDSLNSYEQYF. The CDR3 DNA reads as TGCGCCAGCAGCTTCGACAGTCTCAATTCCTACGAGCAGTACTTC.

This clone was detected only once. The CDR3 DNA sequence: TGTGCCAGCAGTTTCCACGGACAGGGGTCCTATGGCTACACCTTC. Translated: CASSFHGQGSYGYTF. This sequence joins TRBV28 and TRBJ1-2; TRBD1 matches 9 bases. The junction had 6 bases not matched to a gene; V was cut back by 3 bases and J by 4 bases. CDR1 and CDR2 (germline): MDHEN, SYDVKM. The CDR3 totals 15 residues.

V gene TRBV7-9 combines with J gene TRBJ2-6; D unresolved. The germline CDR1 and CDR2 sequences are SEHNR and FQNEAQ (reference sequence). V dropped 5 bases and J dropped 1 base, with 12 bases sitting between them. The CDR3 is 16 amino acids. The CDR3 spells CASSPPARSGANVLTF. CDR3 bases: TGTGCCAGCAGCCCGCCCGCTAGGTCTGGGGCCAACGTCCTGACTTTC.

This clone was seen a few times. This sequence joins TRBV10-3 and TRBJ1-1; 9 bases are shared with TRBD1. CDR1 ENHRY and CDR2 SYGVKD come from the germline V gene. The CDR3 runs to 15 residues. V lost 1 base, J lost 6 bases, and 6 bases stayed unmatched. The CDR3 loop is CAISEYGTGKAEAFF. In DNA, the CDR3 is TGTGCCATCAGTGAGTATGGGACAGGGAAGGCTGAAGCTTTCTTT.

The gene calls are TRBV2 and TRBJ1-3; D is perhaps TRBD1 (6 bases). This CDR3 is built from 14 residues. Trimming took 4 bases from V and 4 from J, leaving 11 bases between them. CDR1 and CDR2 from the germline V gene are SNHLY and FYNNEI. CDR3 bases: TGTGCCAGCAGTGTAGGGGGAGTCGGAAACACCATATATTTT. Its protein product is CASSVGGVGNTIYF.

This chain links TRBV7-8 with TRBJ1-6; TRBD1 might be the D (5 bases). V was trimmed by 5 bases and J by 9 bases, leaving 14 bases between them. In germline, CDR1 is SGHVS, CDR2 FQNEAQ. The CDR3 runs 14 residues. CDR3 sequence (DNA): TGTGCCAGCAGCCCGGTCAGGGAGGGTTCACCCCTCCACTTT. Translation: CASSPVREGSPLHF.